The rows below give T cell receptor beta chains drawn from one sample of a study of PD-L1 blockade in urothelial cancer. Assay: immunoSEQ multiplex PCR; the TCRdb copy retains only in-frame clones and omits some. The profile shows about 50,000 clones, about 82% of them singletons. Sequencing was performed on PBMCs, taken around atezolizumab (anti-PD-L1) treatment. Receptors originate from a man aged 65 to 79 with urothelial cancer. The CDR3 runs from the conserved cysteine through the conserved F or W. Fields, in order: V gene, clone size, D gene, J gene, CDR3 protein, CDR3 DNA. D genes are given only for firm matches. Where a row states a size, it is once, few, many or the class of an expanded clone; other rows omit it.

TRBV7-9	NA	NA	TRBJ2-5	CASSLLETQYF	TGTGCCAGCAGCTTACTGGAGACCCAGTACTTC
TRBV5-1	NA	NA	TRBJ2-1	CASSLGQGGNEQFF	TGCGCCAGCAGCTTGGGACAGGGAGGCAATGAGCAGTTCTTC
TRBV11-2	NA	NA	TRBJ2-5	CASSFSDRQETQYF	TGTGCCAGCAGCTTTTCTGACAGGCAAGAGACCCAGTACTTC
TRBV19	once	NA	TRBJ2-5	CASSIRTDQETQYF	TGTGCCAGTAGTATCCGGACAGACCAAGAGACCCAGTACTTC
TRBV7-2	once	NA	TRBJ2-5	CASSLVPGRETQYF	TGTGCCAGCAGCTTAGTCCCGGGAAGGGAGACCCAGTACTTC
TRBV27	NA	NA	TRBJ2-6	CASSSRGYSGANVLTF	TGTGCCAGCAGTTCCAGGGGCTACTCTGGGGCCAACGTCCTGACTTTC
TRBV7-7	few	TRBD2	TRBJ2-1	CASSLAAGSEQFF	TGTGCTAGCAGCTTAGCAGCGGGAAGCGAGCAGTTCTTC
TRBV5-8	NA	TRBD1	TRBJ1-2	CASSYPGTGHWYGYTF	TGTGCCAGCAGCTACCCCGGGACAGGGCACTGGTATGGCTACACCTTC
TRBV5-8	once	NA	TRBJ2-3	CASSSLPRGGGWTDTQYF	TGTGCCAGCAGCTCCTTGCCCCGCGGCGGCGGTTGGACAGATACGCAGTATTTT
TRBV5-1	NA	TRBD2	TRBJ2-7	CASSRLGTSGRGDYEQYF	TGCGCCAGCAGCCGCCTGGGGACTAGCGGGAGGGGAGACTACGAGCAGTACTTC
TRBV30	NA	TRBD2	TRBJ2-7	CAWSDLAGPAYEQYF	TGTGCCTGGAGTGATCTAGCGGGGCCAGCCTACGAGCAGTACTTC
TRBV19	NA	TRBD1	TRBJ2-2	CASSMGQRSTGELFF	TGTGCCAGTAGTATGGGACAGCGAAGCACCGGGGAGCTGTTTTTT
TRBV6-6	NA	TRBD2	TRBJ2-1	CASIPSGDPRDEQFF	TGTGCCAGCATCCCTAGCGGGGACCCTAGGGATGAGCAGTTCTTC
TRBV4-1	NA	NA	TRBJ1-2	CASSQVERGGDGYTF	TGCGCCAGCAGCCAAGTGGAGAGGGGAGGCGATGGCTACACCTTC
TRBV7-9	NA	NA	TRBJ1-1	CASSPWEGRYIFTEAFF	TGTGCCAGCAGCCCTTGGGAGGGGCGGTATATATTCACTGAAGCTTTCTTT
TRBV10-3	NA	NA	TRBJ1-1	CAISADRRNTEAFF	TGTGCCATCAGTGCGGACAGACGGAACACTGAAGCTTTCTTT
TRBV5-8	NA	TRBD1	TRBJ2-3	CASSSTGTDTQYF	TGTGCCAGCAGCTCGACAGGGACAGATACGCAGTATTTT
TRBV6-1	NA	NA	TRBJ2-5	CASIQGKETQYF	TGTGCCAGCATCCAGGGGAAAGAGACCCAGTACTTC
TRBV4-1	NA	NA	TRBJ1-3	CASSQEGGEAYSGNTIYF	TGCGCCAGCAGCCAAGAGGGGGGGGAGGCCTACTCTGGAAACACCATATATTTT
TRBV5-1	NA	NA	TRBJ1-3	CASSLEGRASGNTIYF	TGCGCCAGCAGCTTAGAGGGAAGGGCCTCTGGAAACACCATATATTTT
TRBV29-1	few	NA	TRBJ1-1	CSVGEADTEAFF	TGCAGCGTTGGTGAGGCAGACACTGAAGCTTTCTTT
TRBV5-1	NA	NA	TRBJ1-1	CASSLIRGTEAFF	TGCGCCAGCAGCTTGATTCGGGGGACTGAAGCTTTCTTT
TRBV2	NA	NA	TRBJ2-5	CASSDVRGSETQYF	TGTGCCAGCAGTGATGTTAGGGGGAGCGAGACCCAGTACTTC
TRBV25-1	NA	NA	TRBJ2-7	CASRGTGIAEQYF	TGTGCCAGCAGAGGCACAGGGATTGCCGAGCAGTACTTC
TRBV5-1	NA	TRBD1	TRBJ2-1	CASSLGTGNYNEQFF	TGCGCCAGCAGCTTGGGGACAGGAAACTACAATGAGCAGTTCTTC
TRBV18	NA	TRBD1	TRBJ2-7	CASSHNRDRDSYEQYF	TGTGCCAGCTCACATAACCGGGACAGGGACTCCTACGAGCAGTACTTC
TRBV19	NA	TRBD1	TRBJ1-3	CASSIQVTGGDGNTIYF	TGTGCCAGTAGTATCCAAGTTACAGGGGGCGATGGAAACACCATATATTTT
TRBV5-1	NA	TRBD1	TRBJ2-1	CASSLRPGQGNEQFF	TGCGCCAGCAGCCTACGCCCGGGACAGGGGAATGAGCAGTTCTTC
TRBV4-2	NA	TRBD1	TRBJ2-3	CASSHSGQGTDTQYF	TGTGCCAGCAGCCATTCGGGACAGGGGACAGATACGCAGTATTTT
TRBV19	NA	TRBD2	TRBJ2-7	CASSASGIRPYEQYF	TGTGCCAGTAGTGCCAGCGGGATCCGACCCTACGAGCAGTACTTC
TRBV27	NA	NA	TRBJ2-2	CASSFIGREGVPGTGELFF	TGTGCCAGCAGTTTCATTGGGAGGGAGGGGGTCCCTGGCACCGGGGAGCTGTTTTTT
TRBV18	NA	NA	TRBJ2-7	CASSPPDTAEQYF	TGTGCCAGCTCACCACCCGATACAGCCGAGCAGTACTTC
TRBV28	few	TRBD1	TRBJ1-1	CASSPPDRPYAEAFF	TGTGCCAGCAGTCCTCCGGACAGGCCTTACGCTGAAGCTTTCTTT
TRBV10-3	NA	TRBD1	TRBJ2-3	CATRDREPDTQYF	TGTGCCACCCGGGACAGGGAGCCAGATACGCAGTATTTT
TRBV6-5	once	NA	TRBJ1-1	CASTPGGGTEAFF	TGTGCCAGCACCCCGGGGGGGGGCACTGAAGCTTTCTTT
TRBV7-3	NA	NA	TRBJ2-5	CASSYSYQETQYF	TGTGCCAGCAGCTACAGCTACCAAGAGACCCAGTACTTC
TRBV5-4	NA	NA	TRBJ2-3	CASSLLTSTDTQYF	TGTGCCAGCAGCTTGCTAACGAGCACAGATACGCAGTATTTT
TRBV28	NA	TRBD1	TRBJ1-5	CASRPGGGSGQPQHF	TGTGCCAGCAGGCCGGGAGGGGGCAGTGGTCAGCCCCAGCATTTT
TRBV5-1	NA	TRBD1	TRBJ1-4	CASSHQGADEKLFF	TGCGCCAGCAGCCACCAGGGGGCTGATGAAAAACTGTTTTTT
TRBV28	NA	TRBD2	TRBJ2-7	CASSRPPGTSGRPYEQYF	TGTGCCAGCAGTAGGCCCCCCGGGACTAGCGGGAGACCTTACGAGCAGTACTTC
TRBV9	few	NA	TRBJ1-1	CASSSLTTPNTEAFF	TGTGCCAGCAGCTCCCTTACAACGCCAAACACTGAAGCTTTCTTT
TRBV6-4	NA	TRBD2	TRBJ2-2	CASSRTSGNTGELFF	TGTGCCAGCAGCAGAACTAGCGGAAACACCGGGGAGCTGTTTTTT
TRBV7-9	NA	NA	TRBJ2-1	CASSFGDSSYNEQFF	TGTGCCAGCAGCTTCGGCGACAGCTCCTACAATGAGCAGTTCTTC